One and the same sample provided the 30 T cell receptor beta chains below, sequenced in a study of blood T cell repertoires in COVID-19. This table comes from immunoSEQ multiplex PCR, and its TCRdb copy is limited to in-frame clones, with some not included. The sample has around 72,000 clones; about 80% are singletons. The sequencing sample was made of peripheral blood. The receptors stem from a human donor in a cohort sampled during active COVID-19.

This clone has only a few counts. The chain uses TRBV5-5 and TRBJ1-5, with D hard to call. V lost 2 bases and J lost 5, with 11 bases in between. Per germline, CDR1 SGHKS and CDR2 YYEKEE (reference sequence). CDR3 size: 14 residues. CDR3 amino acids: CASSLLPMDQPQHF. The CDR3 DNA reads TGTGCCAGCAGCTTACTGCCGATGGATCAGCCCCAGCATTTT.

The gene calls are TRBV6-1 and TRBJ1-6, with D possibly TRBD1 on 6 matching bases. Trimming stripped 1 base from V and 7 bases from J, with 11 bases between. Germline values: CDR1 MNHNS, CDR2 SASEGT. The CDR3 loop spans 15 amino acids. This CDR3 reads CASSEDRASNSPLHF. DNA for the CDR3: TGTGCCAGCAGTGAAGACAGGGCATCAAATTCACCCCTCCACTTT.

V gene TRBV6-5 combines with J gene TRBJ1-5; D not resolved. CDR1 and CDR2 from the germline V gene are MNHEY and SVGAGI. The CDR3 is 13 residues long. V dropped 5 bases and J dropped 4 bases, with 9 bases sitting between them. The CDR3 sequence is CASSPSQNQPQHF. DNA for the CDR3: TGTGCCAGCAGTCCGTCCCAGAATCAGCCCCAGCATTTT.

The chain uses TRBV11-2 and TRBJ2-7; possible D gene TRBD2, 5 bases. The CDR3 consists of 11 residues. Germline CDR1 reads SGHAT; CDR2 reads FQNNGV. V was shortened by 4 bases and J by 5 bases, with 6 bases between the two germline ends. DNA for the CDR3: TGTGCCAGCAGCTCTAGCCACGAGCAGTACTTC. It translates to CASSSSHEQYF.

V and J are TRBV20-1 and TRBJ2-7; TRBD1 aligns across 9 bases. The germline V gene has CDR1 DFQATT and CDR2 SNEGSKA (reference sequence). The trim removed 3 bases at V and 6 bases at J, leaving 9 bases unmatched. This CDR3 is 14 amino acids long. The CDR3 is CSASPRTGVSEQYF. The CDR3, as DNA: TGCAGTGCTAGTCCAAGGACAGGGGTTTCCGAGCAGTACTTC.

This clone was counted a single time. This chain links TRBV6-2 or TRBV6-3 with TRBJ2-7; the D is unclear. CDR3 length: 12 amino acids. Trimming removed 5 bases from V and 3 bases from J, with 8 bases in between. Germline CDR1 reads MNHEY; CDR2 reads SVGEGT. The CDR3 coding sequence is TGTGCCAGCAGTCCGGGTAGCTACGAGCAGTACTTC. It codes for CASSPGSYEQYF.

V usage is TRBV15 and J usage is TRBJ2-1, with a tentative D call TRBD2 (6 bases). Germline-derived CDR1 and CDR2 are LNHNV and YYDKDF (reference sequence). The CDR3 contains 13 residues. V dropped 1 base and J dropped 9 bases, with 10 bases sitting between them. The CDR3 loop is CATSRAAGGEQFF. The DNA of the CDR3 is TGTGCCACCAGCAGAGCCGCCGGGGGTGAGCAGTTCTTC.

This clone was seen a single time. Here the CDR3 DNA reads TGTGCCAGTAGTGAATGGACAGCTGGAAACACCATATATTTT. Translated, it gives CASSEWTAGNTIYF. This rearrangement joins TRBV19 to TRBJ1-3; perhaps TRBD1 as D (6 bases). The germline V gene has CDR1 LNHDA and CDR2 SQIVND (reference sequence). CDR3 length: 14 residues. V was clipped by 5 bases and J by 2 bases, with 10 bases between them.

The chain is built from TRBV28 and TRBJ2-1, with a weak D call TRBD2 (6 bases). The V gene's germline CDR1 is MDHEN and CDR2 SYDVKM. Trimming pared 9 bases from V and 4 bases from J, leaving 16 bases between. CDR3 length: 14 amino acids. The CDR3 sequence: CASRRRGVYNEQFF. The CDR3 DNA reads as TGTGCCAGTCGTCGGCGGGGAGTATACAATGAGCAGTTCTTC.

The CDR3 DNA sequence: TGTGCCAGTAGCCACAGGGGCTACGAGCAGTACTTC. Translated, it gives CASSHRGYEQYF. This chain connects TRBV19 to TRBJ2-7, with 7 bases fitting TRBD1. Losses at the gene ends were 6 bases for V and 3 bases for J; bases not matched to a gene: 2. Per the germline V gene, CDR1 is LNHDA and CDR2 is SQIVND (reference sequence). This CDR3 has 12 residues. The complete variable domain, with remaining parts taken from reference TRBV19 and TRBJ2-7, reads DGGITQSPKYLFRKEGQNVTLSCEQNLNHDAMYWYRQDPGQGLRLIYYSQIVNDFQKGDIAEGYSVSREKKESFPLTVTSAQKNPTAFYLCASSHRGYEQYFGPGTRLTVT.

The rearrangement links TRBV9 to TRBJ2-2, with TRBD2 matching over 10 bases. The ends lost 7 bases at V and 7 bases at J; junction bases unmatched: 13. This CDR3 is 16 amino acids long. Per germline, CDR1 SGDLS and CDR2 YYNGEE. The CDR3 coding sequence is TGTGCCAGCGCCTTCAGAGCGGGGGGGCCTTTCGGGGAGCTGTTTTTT. Its translation: CASAFRAGGPFGELFF.

This clone was counted a few times. The V call is TRBV6-5, the J call TRBJ1-1, with TRBD1 matching 7 bases. The CDR3 runs 14 residues. CDR1 and CDR2 (germline): MNHEY, SVGAGI. The trim removed 5 bases at V and 10 bases at J, leaving 13 bases unmatched. The CDR3 loop is CASSPDRVGNGAFF. CDR3 nucleotides: TGTGCCAGCAGTCCTGACAGGGTCGGCAATGGAGCTTTCTTT.

The V and J genes are TRBV18 and TRBJ2-7, with 7 nucleotides matching TRBD1. CDR1 KGHSH and CDR2 LQKENI come from the germline V gene. CDR3 length: 14 amino acids. V lost 3 bases to trimming and J lost 0 bases; unmatched junction nucleotides: 2. As DNA, the CDR3 is TGTGCCAGCTCACCGGGACAGCACTCCTACGAGCAGTACTTC. It specifies CASSPGQHSYEQYF.

The gene calls are TRBV27 and TRBJ2-6; no clear D gene. CDR3 length: 13 residues. Germline-derived CDR1 and CDR2 are MNHEY and SMNVEV (reference sequence). V was shortened by 10 bases and J by 1 base, with 8 bases between the two germline ends. As DNA, the CDR3 is TGTGCCACCCGAACTTCTGGGGCCAACGTCCTGACTTTC. Translating gives CATRTSGANVLTF.

The chain carries TRBV5-1 and TRBJ1-3; D might be TRBD1 (6 bases). The CDR3 is 15 residues long. Germline loops: CDR1 SGHRS, CDR2 YFSETQ. The V gene lost 4 bases and the J gene lost 0 bases, with 11 bases spanning the gap. CDR3 coding DNA: TGCGCCAGCAGCAAAGGACAGCCCTCTGGAAACACCATATATTTT. It is translated as CASSKGQPSGNTIYF.

The chain uses TRBV11-2 and TRBJ1-6, with TRBD1 as a possible D gene (6 bases). Germline V CDR1 and CDR2: SGHAT, FQNNGV. Trimming left V 4 bases short and J 7 bases short, with 8 bases between. The CDR3 has 13 amino acids. CDR3 nucleotides: TGTGCCAGCAGCTCTAGGGGGAATTCACCCCTCCACTTT. It encodes CASSSRGNSPLHF.

The rearrangement uses TRBV7-6 and TRBJ2-5; 10 nucleotides match TRBD1. The CDR3 has 16 amino acids. Germline CDR1 reads SGHVS; CDR2 reads FNYEAQ. Unmatched junction bases numbered 3, after V lost 0 bases and J lost 2 bases. The chain's CDR3 is CASSLALDRGQETQYF. The DNA for the CDR3 is TGTGCCAGCAGCTTAGCGCTGGACAGGGGGCAAGAGACCCAGTACTTC.

The CDR3 reads CASSLRRGRTEAFF. The CDR3 nucleotides read TGTGCCAGCAGTTTGCGGAGGGGTCGGACTGAAGCTTTCTTT. The chain combines TRBV27 with TRBJ1-1, with D tentatively TRBD1 (5 bases). The germline V gene encodes CDR1 MNHEY and CDR2 SMNVEV (reference sequence). Trimming pared 3 bases from V and 5 bases from J, leaving 13 bases between. The CDR3 loop spans 14 amino acids.

V usage is TRBV5-5 and J usage is TRBJ2-7; D is undetermined. Per germline, CDR1 SGHKS and CDR2 YYEKEE (reference sequence). CDR3 length: 13 residues. With 4 bases removed from V and 2 bases from J, the gap between germline ends came to 10 bases. CDR3: CASSASGPYEQYF. The CDR3 region has the DNA TGTGCCAGCAGCGCATCCGGTCCCTACGAGCAGTACTTC.

The gene calls are TRBV5-1 and TRBJ1-3, with 10 bases fitting TRBD1. The CDR3 sequence is 16 residues long. In germline, CDR1 is SGHRS, CDR2 YFSETQ. J gave up 7 bases and V 4 bases, and 11 bases lay outside the gene matches. CDR3 sequence: CASSPDRGASGNTIYF. CDR3 in DNA: TGCGCCAGCAGCCCGGACAGGGGGGCATCCGGGAACACCATATATTTT.

The chain links TRBV2 to TRBJ1-1; 7 nucleotides line up with TRBD1. This CDR3 has 14 residues. Trimming took 1 base from V and 7 from J; bases not matched to a gene: 6. Germline values: CDR1 SNHLY, CDR2 FYNNEI. The CDR3 sequence is CASSEDRGFREAFF. The CDR3 region has the DNA TGTGCCAGCAGTGAAGACAGGGGCTTCCGTGAAGCTTTCTTT.

The gene calls are TRBV30 and TRBJ1-2; D unclear. The CDR3 covers 15 residues. CDR1 is GTSNPN and CDR2 is SVGIG in the germline V gene (reference sequence). V dropped 4 bases and J dropped 0 bases, with 15 bases sitting between them. The CDR3 nucleotides are TGTGCCTGGACAACAAAACGGGAAGCTAACTATGGCTACACCTTC. Amino acids: CAWTTKREANYGYTF.

The rearrangement joins TRBV20-1 to TRBJ1-2; no reliable D call. Germline CDR1 reads DFQATT; CDR2 reads SNEGSKA (reference sequence). The V end was cut by 5 bases, the J end by 0 bases, with 4 bases between. CDR3 length equals 11 residues. This CDR3 is CSAPANYGYTF. The DNA of the CDR3 is TGCAGTGCTCCAGCTAACTATGGCTACACCTTC.

The gene calls are TRBV12-3 or TRBV12-4 and TRBJ2-7; no firm D call. Trimming took 4 bases from V and 4 from J, leaving 11 bases between them. CDR3 length: 13 residues. The CDR3 protein is CASSSPALYEQYF. The CDR3, as DNA: TGTGCCAGCAGTTCCCCCGCCCTATACGAGCAGTACTTC.

This chain joins TRBV1 and TRBJ1-5; TRBD1 is taken as the D call from the table, unchecked against the DNA. TRBV1 is labeled a pseudogene. CDR3 length equals 14 residues. CDR3 residues: CTSSSWGWNQPQHF. The CDR3 coding sequence is TGCACCAGCAGCTCGTGGGGCTGGAATCAGCCCCAGCATTTT.

This sequence joins TRBV29-1 and TRBJ2-7; D gene unclear. CDR1 and CDR2 from the germline V gene are SQVTM and ANQGSEA. Trimming left V 5 bases short and J 4 bases short, with 12 bases between. CDR3 length: 12 residues. The CDR3 DNA reads TGCAGCGTTCGGGTCCAACAATACGAGCAGTACTTC. Protein sequence: CSVRVQQYEQYF.

The V call is TRBV5-1, the J call TRBJ1-1; D remains ambiguous. CDR1 SGHRS and CDR2 YFSETQ come from the germline V gene. The V end was cut by 0 bases, the J end by 3 bases, with 9 bases between. This CDR3 has 14 amino acids. The CDR3: CASSLGVRDTEAFF. The CDR3 DNA reads TGCGCCAGCAGCTTGGGCGTCCGAGACACTGAAGCTTTCTTT.

The J gene is TRBJ1-4, the V gene TRBV30, with D unresolved. Germline CDR1 reads GTSNPN; CDR2 reads SVGIG (reference sequence). The CDR3 contains 14 residues. Trimming took off 1 base at V and 7 bases at J, with 13 bases between the two ends. The CDR3 loop is CAWSGRGLGEKLFF. The CDR3 DNA reads as TGTGCCTGGAGTGGGAGAGGGTTGGGTGAAAAACTGTTTTTT.

The chain uses TRBV10-3 and TRBJ2-7, with D possibly TRBD1 on 5 matching bases. The CDR3 contains 15 residues. V gave up 0 bases and J gave up 0 bases, with 9 bases separating them. The germline V gene has CDR1 ENHRY and CDR2 SYGVKD. The CDR3 here is CAISESGTGSYEQYF. CDR3 in DNA: TGTGCCATCAGTGAGTCGGGTACAGGCTCCTACGAGCAGTACTTC.

The rearrangement uses TRBV18 and TRBJ1-2; 10 nucleotides agree with TRBD1. V gave up 3 bases and J gave up 6 bases; unmatched junction bases: 10. Germline V gene lookup returns CDR1 KGHSH and CDR2 LQKENI. The CDR3 contains 16 residues. The CDR3 loop reads CASSPGDRGRWDGYTF. Here the CDR3 DNA reads TGTGCCAGCTCACCTGGAGACAGGGGGCGATGGGATGGCTACACCTTC. The full variable domain, its missing parts supplied by reference TRBV18 and TRBJ1-2, is NAGVMQNPRHLVRRRGQEARLRCSPMKGHSHVYWYRQLPEEGLKFMVYLQKENIIDESGMPKERFSAEFPKEGPSILRIQQVVRGDSAAYFCASSPGDRGRWDGYTFGSGTRLTVV.